These T cell receptor beta chains were read from a single sample in a study of T cells in Graves' hyperthyroidism and ophthalmopathy. One entry per CDR3 protein results from TCRdb running MiXCR on the multiplex PCR reads. The sample has about 640,000 distinct CDR3 sequences, 20% seen once. What was sequenced was blood. These receptors were obtained from a man younger than 40 with Graves' ophthalmopathy. Each CDR3 is given with its conserved first and last residue. Each record gives: J gene, CDR3 length, V gene, clone size, D gene, CDR3 protein, CDR3 DNA. The D gene is left open where the match is weak. Clone size appears in some rows only: once, few, many, or a class for an expanded clone.

j_call: TRBJ1-1; cdr3_length: 14; v_call: TRBV4-3; clone_size: -; d_call: -; cdr3_aa: CASSRSVVNTEAFF; cdr3_nt: TGCGCCAGCAGCCGTTCAGTAGTAAACACTGAAGCTTTCTTT
j_call: TRBJ2-4; cdr3_length: 14; v_call: TRBV20-1; clone_size: -; d_call: -; cdr3_aa: CSARAAGAKNIQYF; cdr3_nt: TGCAGTGCTAGGGCAGCGGGAGCCAAAAACATTCAGTACTTC
j_call: TRBJ1-1; cdr3_length: 13; v_call: TRBV10-3; clone_size: -; d_call: -; cdr3_aa: CAIRAPGGTEAFF; cdr3_nt: TGTGCCATCAGGGCCCCCGGGGGCACTGAAGCTTTCTTT
j_call: TRBJ2-2; cdr3_length: 13; v_call: TRBV2; clone_size: -; d_call: -; cdr3_aa: CASSDSPTGELVF; cdr3_nt: TGTGCCAGCAGTGATAGTCCAACCGGGGAGCTGGTTTTT
j_call: TRBJ2-4; cdr3_length: 13; v_call: TRBV19; clone_size: -; d_call: -; cdr3_aa: CASSATVKNIQYF; cdr3_nt: TGTGCCAGTAGTGCGACAGTCAAAAACATTCAGTACTTC
j_call: TRBJ2-7; cdr3_length: 15; v_call: TRBV19; clone_size: few; d_call: TRBD2; cdr3_aa: CASSMVLAGDYEQYF; cdr3_nt: TGTGCCAGTAGTATGGTCCTAGCGGGAGACTACGAGCAGTACTTC
j_call: TRBJ2-1; cdr3_length: 19; v_call: TRBV10-3; clone_size: -; d_call: TRBD2; cdr3_aa: CAISESASGKVASYNEQFF; cdr3_nt: TGTGCCATCAGTGAGTCGGCTAGCGGGAAAGTAGCGTCCTACAATGAGCAGTTCTTC
j_call: TRBJ2-7; cdr3_length: 13; v_call: TRBV30; clone_size: many; d_call: TRBD1; cdr3_aa: CAWSGGQGYEQYF; cdr3_nt: TGTGCCTGGAGTGGGGGACAGGGCTACGAGCAGTACTTC
j_call: TRBJ2-5; cdr3_length: 14; v_call: TRBV11-2; clone_size: many; d_call: -; cdr3_aa: CASSGGQTQETQYF; cdr3_nt: TGTGCCAGCAGCGGCGGTCAGACACAAGAGACCCAGTACTTC
j_call: TRBJ2-1; cdr3_length: 15; v_call: TRBV24-1; clone_size: -; d_call: TRBD1; cdr3_aa: CATRDDREPSGEQFF; cdr3_nt: TGTGCCACCAGGGATGACAGGGAGCCCTCGGGGGAGCAGTTCTTC
j_call: TRBJ2-4; cdr3_length: 14; v_call: TRBV29-1; clone_size: few; d_call: TRBD1; cdr3_aa: CSVETGTGRNIQYF; cdr3_nt: TGCAGCGTTGAGACCGGGACAGGGAGAAACATTCAGTACTTC
j_call: TRBJ1-3; cdr3_length: 20; v_call: TRBV28; clone_size: -; d_call: TRBD1; cdr3_aa: CASSSSYRGHFPIFGNTIYF; cdr3_nt: TGTGCCAGCAGTTCCTCCTACAGGGGGCATTTCCCGATCTTCGGAAACACCATATATTTT
j_call: TRBJ2-2; cdr3_length: 16; v_call: TRBV19; clone_size: few; d_call: -; cdr3_aa: CASSDSVQTNTGELFF; cdr3_nt: TGTGCCAGTAGTGACAGTGTGCAGACCAACACCGGGGAGCTGTTTTTT
j_call: TRBJ2-4; cdr3_length: 15; v_call: TRBV11-1; clone_size: -; d_call: TRBD1; cdr3_aa: CASNDRGRAKNIQYF; cdr3_nt: TGTGCCAGCAACGACAGGGGGCGAGCCAAAAACATTCAGTACTTC
j_call: TRBJ2-3; cdr3_length: 15; v_call: TRBV12-3/TRBV12-4; clone_size: -; d_call: -; cdr3_aa: CASSLAPFSTDTQYF; cdr3_nt: TGTGCCAGCAGTTTGGCACCCTTTAGCACAGATACGCAGTATTTT
j_call: TRBJ2-1; cdr3_length: 14; v_call: TRBV7-9; clone_size: -; d_call: TRBD2; cdr3_aa: CASSLVSGRNEQFF; cdr3_nt: TGTGCCAGCAGCTTAGTTAGCGGGAGGAATGAGCAGTTCTTC
j_call: TRBJ2-1; cdr3_length: 20; v_call: TRBV24-1; clone_size: few; d_call: TRBD2; cdr3_aa: CATSDPASGRAISSYNEQFF; cdr3_nt: TGTGCCACCAGTGATCCCGCTAGCGGGAGGGCCATATCCTCCTACAATGAGCAGTTCTTC
j_call: TRBJ1-4; cdr3_length: 13; v_call: TRBV20-1; clone_size: -; d_call: -; cdr3_aa: CSAFRATNEKLFF; cdr3_nt: TGCAGTGCTTTCAGGGCAACTAATGAAAAACTGTTTTTT
j_call: TRBJ2-3; cdr3_length: 17; v_call: TRBV4-1; clone_size: -; d_call: TRBD2; cdr3_aa: CASGSRAGVKSGDTQYF; cdr3_nt: TGCGCCAGCGGGTCCAGGGCGGGAGTAAAATCGGGAGATACGCAGTATTTT
j_call: TRBJ1-1; cdr3_length: 13; v_call: TRBV11-1; clone_size: few; d_call: -; cdr3_aa: CASSLSWGLEAFF; cdr3_nt: TGTGCCAGCAGCTTATCCTGGGGGCTTGAAGCTTTCTTT
j_call: TRBJ1-2; cdr3_length: 14; v_call: TRBV2; clone_size: many; d_call: TRBD1; cdr3_aa: CASSERRTGMGYTF; cdr3_nt: TGTGCCAGCAGTGAACGTAGGACAGGAATGGGCTACACCTTC
j_call: TRBJ2-5; cdr3_length: 15; v_call: TRBV30; clone_size: -; d_call: TRBD1; cdr3_aa: CACNSGQGASETQYF; cdr3_nt: TGTGCCTGTAACTCGGGACAGGGGGCATCAGAGACCCAGTACTTC
j_call: TRBJ2-7; cdr3_length: 16; v_call: TRBV3-1; clone_size: -; d_call: -; cdr3_aa: CASSQAGQFSSYEQYF; cdr3_nt: TGTGCCAGCAGCCAAGCCGGACAGTTCTCCTCCTATGAGCAGTACTTC
j_call: TRBJ2-3; cdr3_length: 15; v_call: TRBV28; clone_size: many; d_call: -; cdr3_aa: CASSLDRFNTDTQYF; cdr3_nt: TGTGCCAGCAGCCTAGACAGATTTAACACAGATACGCAGTATTTT
j_call: TRBJ2-2; cdr3_length: 15; v_call: TRBV12-3/TRBV12-4; clone_size: -; d_call: -; cdr3_aa: CASSLANRNTGELFF; cdr3_nt: TGTGCCAGCAGTTTAGCGAACAGGAACACCGGGGAGCTGTTTTTT
j_call: TRBJ2-5; cdr3_length: 16; v_call: TRBV4-3; clone_size: -; d_call: TRBD1; cdr3_aa: CASSQDRGQGLETQYF; cdr3_nt: TGCGCCAGCAGCCAAGATCGAGGACAGGGATTAGAGACCCAGTACTTC
j_call: TRBJ2-2; cdr3_length: 15; v_call: TRBV28; clone_size: -; d_call: TRBD2; cdr3_aa: CASSLSGSRPGELFF; cdr3_nt: TGTGCCAGCAGTCTAAGCGGGAGTCGGCCCGGGGAGCTGTTTTTT
j_call: TRBJ1-5; cdr3_length: 15; v_call: TRBV2; clone_size: -; d_call: -; cdr3_aa: CASLKKDLRDQPQHF; cdr3_nt: TGTGCCAGCCTCAAAAAAGACCTGAGGGATCAGCCCCAGCATTTT
j_call: TRBJ1-2; cdr3_length: 14; v_call: TRBV19; clone_size: few; d_call: -; cdr3_aa: CASSMDQGLYGYTF; cdr3_nt: TGTGCCAGTAGTATGGATCAGGGTCTCTATGGCTACACCTTC
j_call: TRBJ2-3; cdr3_length: 16; v_call: TRBV11-2; clone_size: many; d_call: TRBD2; cdr3_aa: CASSLRGGRSSDTQYF; cdr3_nt: TGTGCCAGCAGCTTACGTGGCGGGAGGTCGTCAGATACGCAGTATTTT
j_call: TRBJ2-2; cdr3_length: 18; v_call: TRBV11-2; clone_size: many; d_call: TRBD2; cdr3_aa: CASSLRTSGNSKSGELFF; cdr3_nt: TGTGCCAGCAGCCTCCGGACTAGCGGGAACTCGAAGAGCGGGGAGCTGTTTTTT
j_call: TRBJ2-7; cdr3_length: 13; v_call: TRBV2; clone_size: many; d_call: TRBD1; cdr3_aa: CASIGTGDGEQYF; cdr3_nt: TGTGCCAGCATTGGGACAGGGGATGGCGAGCAGTACTTC
j_call: TRBJ2-3; cdr3_length: 15; v_call: TRBV9; clone_size: -; d_call: TRBD1; cdr3_aa: CASSVEGQVADTQYF; cdr3_nt: TGTGCCAGCAGCGTAGAAGGACAGGTGGCAGATACGCAGTATTTT
j_call: TRBJ1-6; cdr3_length: 16; v_call: TRBV16; clone_size: few; d_call: -; cdr3_aa: CASSLHRGRYNSPLHF; cdr3_nt: TGTGCCAGCAGCCTTCACCGAGGGCGGTATAATTCACCCCTCCACTTT
j_call: TRBJ2-1; cdr3_length: 17; v_call: TRBV7-8; clone_size: many; d_call: TRBD2; cdr3_aa: CASSLPPSGSSYNEQFF; cdr3_nt: TGTGCCAGCAGCCTCCCTCCTAGCGGGAGCTCCTACAATGAGCAGTTCTTC
j_call: TRBJ2-7; cdr3_length: 14; v_call: TRBV20-1; clone_size: once; d_call: TRBD2; cdr3_aa: CSATGLAGVHEQYF; cdr3_nt: TGCAGTGCCACCGGACTAGCGGGAGTCCACGAGCAGTACTTC
j_call: TRBJ2-7; cdr3_length: 12; v_call: TRBV28; clone_size: -; d_call: -; cdr3_aa: CASSPPYYEQYF; cdr3_nt: TGTGCCAGCAGCCCTCCCTACTACGAGCAGTACTTC
j_call: TRBJ2-7; cdr3_length: 14; v_call: TRBV24-1; clone_size: -; d_call: -; cdr3_aa: CASSEKPSNYEQYF; cdr3_nt: TGTGCCAGCAGTGAAAAGCCTAGCAACTACGAGCAGTACTTC
j_call: TRBJ2-1; cdr3_length: 16; v_call: TRBV6-2/TRBV6-3; clone_size: -; d_call: TRBD2; cdr3_aa: CASSSKFSGRMHEQFF; cdr3_nt: TGTGCCAGCAGTTCGAAATTTAGCGGGAGAATGCATGAGCAGTTCTTC
j_call: TRBJ2-7; cdr3_length: 15; v_call: TRBV19; clone_size: -; d_call: TRBD1; cdr3_aa: CASSAPGTGDREQYF; cdr3_nt: TGTGCCAGTAGTGCTCCCGGGACAGGGGATCGCGAGCAGTACTTC
j_call: TRBJ2-1; cdr3_length: 17; v_call: TRBV19; clone_size: few; d_call: TRBD2; cdr3_aa: CASSSNPGLAGANEQFF; cdr3_nt: TGTGCCAGTAGTTCAAACCCAGGACTAGCGGGAGCCAATGAGCAGTTCTTC
j_call: TRBJ1-2; cdr3_length: 14; v_call: TRBV19; clone_size: once; d_call: -; cdr3_aa: CASPAGLSNYGCTF; cdr3_nt: TGTGCCAGTCCTGCAGGTCTTTCTAACTATGGCTGCACCTTC
j_call: TRBJ2-3; cdr3_length: 15; v_call: TRBV12-3/TRBV12-4; clone_size: many; d_call: TRBD2; cdr3_aa: CASSFGGRGADTQYF; cdr3_nt: TGTGCCAGCAGTTTTGGCGGGAGAGGCGCAGATACGCAGTATTTT
j_call: TRBJ2-5; cdr3_length: 14; v_call: TRBV12-3/TRBV12-4; clone_size: -; d_call: -; cdr3_aa: CASSFAAFQETQYF; cdr3_nt: TGTGCCAGCAGTTTTGCAGCCTTCCAAGAGACCCAGTACTTC
j_call: TRBJ2-5; cdr3_length: 14; v_call: TRBV6-1; clone_size: many; d_call: -; cdr3_aa: CASSPGGGQETQYF; cdr3_nt: TGTGCCAGCTCCCCAGGGGGGGGACAAGAGACCCAGTACTTC
j_call: TRBJ1-2; cdr3_length: 15; v_call: TRBV7-9; clone_size: few; d_call: TRBD1; cdr3_aa: CASSSTPTGESGYTF; cdr3_nt: TGTGCCAGCAGCTCAACGCCCACAGGGGAGAGTGGCTACACCTTC
j_call: TRBJ1-1; cdr3_length: 13; v_call: TRBV2; clone_size: -; d_call: TRBD1; cdr3_aa: CASLRGRNTEAFF; cdr3_nt: TGTGCCAGCTTGAGGGGGCGAAACACTGAAGCTTTCTTT
j_call: TRBJ2-7; cdr3_length: 15; v_call: TRBV4-3; clone_size: few; d_call: -; cdr3_aa: CASSQDHKGSYEQYF; cdr3_nt: TGCGCCAGCAGCCAAGATCATAAGGGGTCCTACGAGCAGTACTTC
j_call: TRBJ2-5; cdr3_length: 15; v_call: TRBV20-1; clone_size: -; d_call: -; cdr3_aa: CSARDPPTVQETQYF; cdr3_nt: TGCAGTGCTAGGGATCCCCCGACAGTTCAAGAGACCCAGTACTTC
j_call: TRBJ2-7; cdr3_length: 13; v_call: TRBV19; clone_size: -; d_call: -; cdr3_aa: CASSIYDQDEQYF; cdr3_nt: TGTGCCAGTAGTATCTACGATCAGGACGAGCAGTACTTC
j_call: TRBJ2-4; cdr3_length: 16; v_call: TRBV7-9; clone_size: -; d_call: -; cdr3_aa: CASSLTGINPKNIQYF; cdr3_nt: TGTGCCAGCAGCTTAACCGGCATAAATCCCAAAAACATTCAGTACTTC
j_call: TRBJ1-2; cdr3_length: 14; v_call: TRBV7-2; clone_size: many; d_call: -; cdr3_aa: CASSLAGGVEGYTF; cdr3_nt: TGTGCCAGCAGCTTAGCTGGCGGGGTTGAGGGCTACACCTTC
j_call: TRBJ1-1; cdr3_length: 12; v_call: TRBV28; clone_size: many; d_call: -; cdr3_aa: CASSFWGVEAFF; cdr3_nt: TGTGCCAGCAGTTTCTGGGGGGTTGAAGCTTTCTTT
j_call: TRBJ2-1; cdr3_length: 17; v_call: TRBV2; clone_size: few; d_call: -; cdr3_aa: CASSEVAVSGAYNEQFF; cdr3_nt: TGTGCCAGCAGTGAAGTCGCGGTAAGCGGAGCTTACAATGAGCAGTTCTTC
j_call: TRBJ2-3; cdr3_length: 16; v_call: TRBV5-6; clone_size: -; d_call: -; cdr3_aa: CASSPDRALGTDTQYF; cdr3_nt: TGTGCCAGCAGCCCGGACAGAGCTCTTGGCACAGATACGCAGTATTTT
j_call: TRBJ2-1; cdr3_length: 15; v_call: TRBV7-2; clone_size: many; d_call: -; cdr3_aa: CASSSNRDTYNEQFF; cdr3_nt: TGTGCCAGCAGCTCGAACCGGGACACCTACAATGAGCAGTTCTTC
j_call: TRBJ1-2; cdr3_length: 15; v_call: TRBV5-1; clone_size: few; d_call: -; cdr3_aa: CASSFGQPTNYGYTF; cdr3_nt: TGCGCCAGCAGCTTTGGACAGCCGACAAACTATGGCTACACCTTC
j_call: TRBJ2-7; cdr3_length: 14; v_call: TRBV12-3/TRBV12-4; clone_size: few; d_call: -; cdr3_aa: CASSWGGTSYEQYF; cdr3_nt: TGTGCCAGCAGTTGGGGTGGTACCTCCTACGAGCAGTACTTC